The clone carrying this T cell receptor (beta chain) was counted between two and nine times. The target antigen is unknown. These data are taken from a study of human T cells and chemical hapten exposure. Overall study results and limits: Those TCRs sitting above 1 in 1000 frequency stayed the same with DPC sensitization.

The sample's time point: patch test 2, 6 weeks after DPC sensitization. Treatment of the sample: therapeutic diphenylcyclopropenone sensitization with weekly scalp DPC. The germline V and J ends were trimmed by 6 bases and 5 bases, with 19 bases remaining between them. This CDR3 has 15 residues. Germline CDR1 PRHDT, CDR2 FYEKMQ (reference sequence). TCRdb itself ran the RACE reads through MiXCR, one entry per CDR3 protein. The table records fewer than 150,000 distinct CDR3 sequences, about 12% of them present only once. The sequencing here drew on whole blood, taken in connection with sensitization to the hapten diphenylcyclopropenone (DPC). V and J are TRBV13 and TRBJ1-1, with D unresolved. This clonotype was sampled from a woman in her fifties or sixties with alopecia areata. Some clones in this sample may be carry-over from other donors' samples. CDR3 in amino acids: CASRNTSRAGTEAFF. The CDR3 DNA reads as TGTGCCAGCAGGAACACATCGAGGGCTGGGACTGAAGCTTTCTTT.